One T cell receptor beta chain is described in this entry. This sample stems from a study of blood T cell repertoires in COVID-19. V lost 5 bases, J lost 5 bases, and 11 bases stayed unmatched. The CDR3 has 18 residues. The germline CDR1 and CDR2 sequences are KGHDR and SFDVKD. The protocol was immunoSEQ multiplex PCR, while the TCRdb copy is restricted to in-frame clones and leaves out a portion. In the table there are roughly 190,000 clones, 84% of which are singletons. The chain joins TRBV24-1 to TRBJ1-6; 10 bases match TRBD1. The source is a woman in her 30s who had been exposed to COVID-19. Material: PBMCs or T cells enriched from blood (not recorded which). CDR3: CATSVLLGTGENNSPLHF. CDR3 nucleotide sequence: TGTGCCACCAGTGTCCTCCTTGGGACAGGGGAGAATAATTCACCCCTCCACTTT.